Listed here are 29 T cell receptor beta chains from one sample, sequenced in a study of cytomegalovirus exposure and HLA in healthy donors (dated by TCRdb to about 2017). Library preparation was by the immunoSEQ multiplex PCR assay. For the multiplex PCR, a mixture combining 60 forward primers for TCR Vbeta segments and 13 reverse primers for TCR Jbeta segments was used. As stored in TCRdb, this immuneACCESS dataset retains in-frame rearrangements with V and J assigned. A fraction of the clones does not appear; measured against another copy, unresolved V genes explain less than half of the discrepancy, and the remainder lacks a known reason. The sample table records about 120,000 clones; around three quarters of these occur just once. The ten top clones hold 2.5% to 3% of the sample. Sequencing input: PBMCs. These receptor sequences come from a woman in her thirties or forties in good health and CMV-seropositive.

The chain employs TRBV6-6 and TRBJ1-2; 8 nucleotides agree with TRBD1. The ends lost 4 bases at V and 4 bases at J; junction bases unmatched: 11. This CDR3 comprises 16 residues. Germline values: CDR1 MNHNY, CDR2 SVGAGI (reference sequence). The CDR3 sequence: CASSSNPDRGLYGYTF. The CDR3 DNA follows: TGTGCCAGCAGTTCCAACCCCGACAGGGGCCTCTATGGCTACACCTTC.

The rearrangement joins TRBV5-6 to TRBJ2-7; D not resolved. This CDR3 has 12 amino acids. Trimming removed 3 bases from V and 3 bases from J, with 7 bases in between. In germline, CDR1 is SGHDT, CDR2 YYEEEE. CDR3 nucleotides: TGTGCCAGCAGCTCCCTCCGCTACGAGCAGTACTTC. Translation gives CASSSLRYEQYF.

This rearrangement joins TRBV27 to TRBJ1-5; D uncertain. CDR1 and CDR2 (germline): MNHEY, SMNVEV (reference sequence). V lost 0 bases, J lost 4 bases, and 7 bases lay in between. CDR3 length: 14 residues. Written as DNA, the CDR3 is TGTGCCAGCAGTTTATCCGGGATAAATCAGCCCCAGCATTTT. Protein sequence: CASSLSGINQPQHF.

This chain joins TRBV6-1 and TRBJ1-1; D is perhaps TRBD1 (5 bases). CDR3 length: 15 residues. Germline V gives CDR1 MNHNS, CDR2 SASEGT. V was cut by 5 bases and J by 6 bases, with 19 bases left in between. The chain's CDR3 is CASSPPQGQFSEAFF. CDR3 nucleotide sequence: TGTGCCAGCAGTCCACCTCAGGGCCAGTTCTCTGAAGCTTTCTTT.

The chain joins TRBV5-6 to TRBJ2-5; tentatively, D is TRBD2 (5 bases). Germline V gives CDR1 SGHDT, CDR2 YYEEEE. Trimming pared 1 base from V and 7 bases from J, leaving 14 bases between. The length of the CDR3 is 14 residues. CDR3 sequence reads: CASSLTQQAGTQYF. The CDR3 nucleotides read TGTGCCAGCAGCTTGACACAGCAGGCGGGGACCCAGTACTTC.

The rearrangement joins TRBV4-1 to TRBJ2-5; 14 nucleotides align to TRBD2. J lost 4 bases, V lost 1 base, and 2 bases had no gene match. Per germline, CDR1 MGHRA and CDR2 YSYEKL. There are 16 residues in the CDR3. The DNA for the CDR3 is TGCGCCAGCAGCCAAGCGGGACTAGCGGGGGTAGAGACCCAGTACTTC. Translated: CASSQAGLAGVETQYF.

This clone was counted only a few times. The rearrangement joins TRBV11-2 to TRBJ2-3; the D gene is possibly TRBD1 (5 bases). With 1 base removed from V and 3 bases from J, the gap between germline ends came to 14 bases. CDR1 and CDR2 from the germline V gene are SGHAT and FQNNGV. The CDR3 has 16 residues. CDR3 in DNA: TGTGCCAGCAGCTTAGGTTCGGGCAGGGCGACAGATACGCAGTATTTT. It encodes CASSLGSGRATDTQYF.

The genes are TRBV14 and TRBJ1-3; 7 positions match TRBD1. The CDR3 has 17 residues. The germline V gene has CDR1 SGHDN and CDR2 FVKESK. V trimming: 2 bases; J trimming: 2 bases; junction bases outside the gene matches: 9. The CDR3 sequence: CASSQPGQKGPGNTIYF. For the CDR3, the DNA is TGTGCCAGCAGCCAACCGGGACAGAAGGGTCCTGGAAACACCATATATTTT. The full variable domain, with the rest looked up from reference TRBV14 and TRBJ1-3, is EAGVTQFPSHSVIEKGQTVTLRCDPISGHDNLYWYRRVMGKEIKFLLHFVKESKQDESGMPNNRFLAERTGGTYSTLKVQPAELEDSGVYFCASSQPGQKGPGNTIYFGEGSWLTVV.

V is TRBV5-1 and J is TRBJ2-1; 7 bases line up with TRBD2. The J segment lost 5 bases and the V segment lost 6 bases, leaving 14 bases of the junction unmatched. CDR1 and CDR2 (germline): SGHRS, YFSETQ. The CDR3 is 16 residues long. The CDR3 region is CASTWPPGGKNNEQFF. The CDR3 DNA is TGCGCCAGCACGTGGCCCCCGGGGGGTAAAAACAATGAGCAGTTCTTC.

The sample holds a few counts of this clone. The V and J genes are TRBV10-3 and TRBJ2-3; 8 bases align to TRBD2. The CDR3 extends over 16 amino acids. V was pared by 4 bases and J by 6 bases, with 12 bases of the junction left unmatched. Looked up from germline, CDR1 is ENHRY and CDR2 is SYGVKD. DNA for the CDR3: TGTGCCATCAGTGGGACAAATAGCGGGGTCGGGGATACGCAGTATTTT. Residues: CAISGTNSGVGDTQYF.

The V gene is TRBV7-8, the J gene TRBJ2-7; perhaps TRBD1 as D (6 bases). CDR3 length: 13 residues. The V gene's germline CDR1 is SGHVS and CDR2 FQNEAQ. The ends were cut back, 8 bases at V and 0 bases at J, with 11 bases in the middle. CDR3: CASSGVSSYEQYF. The CDR3 DNA reads TGTGCCAGCTCAGGGGTAAGCTCCTACGAGCAGTACTTC.

The genes are TRBV7-9 and TRBJ2-7, with TRBD1 identical over 10 bases. J was trimmed by 2 bases and V by 3 bases; bases with no gene match: 1. Germline CDR1 and CDR2: SEHNR and FQNEAQ (reference sequence). CDR3 length equals 14 residues. The CDR3: CASSLGTGAYEQYF. The CDR3 DNA follows: TGTGCCAGCAGCTTGGGGACAGGGGCCTACGAGCAGTACTTC.

V gene TRBV6-5 combines with J gene TRBJ1-1; the D gene is possibly TRBD1 (5 bases). This CDR3 has 13 amino acids. Per germline, CDR1 MNHEY and CDR2 SVGAGI. The V gene lost 5 bases and the J gene lost 7 bases, with 14 bases spanning the gap. The CDR3 bases are TGTGCCAGCAGTCCGCCCTACAGGCGTGAAGCTTTCTTT. This sequence encodes CASSPPYRREAFF.

The rearrangement uses TRBV20-1 and TRBJ1-1; D uncertain. This CDR3 region has 11 residues. With 2 bases removed from V and 1 base from J, the gap between germline ends came to 2 bases. The germline V gene encodes CDR1 DFQATT and CDR2 SNEGSKA (reference sequence). Here the CDR3 DNA reads TGCAGTGCTAGACAGAACACTGAAGCTTTCTTT. It is translated as CSARQNTEAFF.

Turning to this clone: The junction and the germline gene differ at one end; a read error may be behind it. V and J are TRBV18 and TRBJ1-1; D is uncertain. Germline CDR1 and CDR2: KGHSH and LQKENI. This CDR3 has 14 residues. CDR3 loop: CASSPGGSNTEALF. CDR3 nucleotide sequence: TGTGCCAGCTCACCAGGAGGGTCGAACACTGAAGCACTCTTT.

This chain links TRBV19 with TRBJ1-6; 7 nucleotides line up with TRBD1. The CDR3 consists of 18 residues. The V gene end was trimmed by 4 bases and the J gene end by 0 bases; junction bases not matched to a gene: 9. Germline CDR1 LNHDA, CDR2 SQIVND (reference sequence). The CDR3 DNA sequence: TGTGCCAGTAGTACTAGACAGGGAATCGGCTCCTATAATTCACCCCTCCACTTT. Translation gives CASSTRQGIGSYNSPLHF.

This chain links TRBV7-3 with TRBJ2-2; 8 bases align to TRBD2. The CDR3 length is 15 residues. J lost 3 bases, V lost 5 bases, and 5 bases had no gene match. Germline V lookup: CDR1 SGHTA, CDR2 FQGTGA. CDR3: CASSQTSDYTGELFF. In nucleotides, the CDR3 is TGTGCCAGCAGCCAGACTAGCGACTACACCGGGGAGCTGTTTTTT.

This chain joins TRBV4-1 and TRBJ2-6, with 8 bases identical to TRBD1. V was clipped by 0 bases and J by 4 bases; unmatched bases: 11. Germline V gene sequence: CDR1 MGHRA, CDR2 YSYEKL. This CDR3 is 19 amino acids long. CDR3: CASSQDPGGGGVGANVLTF. The DNA for the CDR3 is TGCGCCAGCAGCCAAGATCCAGGGGGCGGAGGGGTCGGGGCCAACGTCCTGACTTTC.

The chain joins TRBV19 to TRBJ2-1, with TRBD2 matching over 10 bases. Per germline, CDR1 LNHDA and CDR2 SQIVND (reference sequence). This CDR3 comprises 14 residues. J was trimmed by 12 bases and V by 7 bases; bases with no gene match: 12. As DNA, the CDR3 is TGTGCCAGTACCTTGGGACTAGCGAGCGATGGGCAGTTCTTC. It encodes CASTLGLASDGQFF.

This chain uses TRBV9 with TRBJ1-5; TRBD1 matches 11 bases. Trimming at V came to 4 bases and at J to 6 bases, leaving 6 bases not matched to a gene. This CDR3 comprises 15 residues. Germline CDR1 SGDLS, CDR2 YYNGEE. The CDR3 sequence: CASSPGQGASQPQHF. Here the CDR3 DNA reads TGTGCCAGCAGCCCAGGACAGGGGGCTAGTCAGCCCCAGCATTTT. The complete variable domain, with remaining parts taken from reference TRBV9 and TRBJ1-5, reads DSGVTQTPKHLITATGQRVTLRCSPRSGDLSVYWYQQSLDQGLQFLIQYYNGEERAKGNILERFSAQQFPDLHSELNLSSLELGDSALYFCASSPGQGASQPQHFGDGTRLSIL.

This sequence joins TRBV6-1 and TRBJ2-2, with D maybe TRBD1 (7 bases). Looked up from germline, CDR1 is MNHNS and CDR2 is SASEGT. This CDR3 comprises 13 residues. Between the trimmed V and J ends, which lost 6 bases and 5 bases, there was a span of 10 bases. CDR3 region: CASREGATGELFF. CDR3 bases: TGTGCCAGCAGGGAGGGGGCAACCGGGGAGCTGTTTTTT.

This clone came up once. The rearrangement joins TRBV29-1 to TRBJ1-2; TRBD1 is a possible D gene (6 bases). Trimming took 2 bases from V and 8 from J, leaving 15 bases between them. Per the germline V gene, CDR1 is SQVTM and CDR2 is ANQGSEA. CDR3 size: 13 residues. CDR3 in DNA: TGCAGCGTTGAACTCCTCAGGGGTGCCGGCTACACCTTC. Its translation: CSVELLRGAGYTF.

V usage is TRBV30 and J usage is TRBJ1-2; D call uncertain. This CDR3 has 12 residues. Germline V CDR1 and CDR2: GTSNPN, SVGIG (reference sequence). Deletions cut 1 base from V and 6 bases from J, with 9 bases between. CDR3 nucleotide sequence: TGTGCCTGGAGTGGAGGGTTCCATGGCTACACCTTC. Translation gives CAWSGGFHGYTF.

V is TRBV19 and J is TRBJ1-6; no firm D call. The CDR3 consists of 16 residues. The V gene lost 8 bases and the J gene lost 7 bases, with 21 bases spanning the gap. Germline V lookup: CDR1 LNHDA, CDR2 SQIVND (reference sequence). The CDR3 DNA follows: TGTGCCAGTTCCGACCTCGACACGTCTGGGAATTCACCCCTCCACTTT. It codes for CASSDLDTSGNSPLHF.

The V and J genes are TRBV10-3 and TRBJ1-1; D possibly corresponds to TRBD1 (6 bases). The CDR3 length is 13 residues. Deletions cut 10 bases from V and 14 bases from J, with 26 bases between. Germline loops: CDR1 ENHRY, CDR2 SYGVKD. The CDR3: CASRGDRRFEVFF. In nucleotides, the CDR3 is TGTGCCAGCAGGGGAGACCGCCGGTTTGAAGTCTTCTTT.

V and J are TRBV30 and TRBJ1-5; no reliable D call. The CDR3 covers 13 residues. Germline V CDR1 and CDR2: GTSNPN, SVGIG (reference sequence). Trimming took off 1 base at V and 1 base at J, with 5 bases between the two ends. The CDR3 here is CAWSAGSNQPQHF. DNA for the CDR3: TGTGCCTGGAGTGCCGGGAGCAATCAGCCCCAGCATTTT.

The V gene is TRBV4-3, the J gene TRBJ2-7; TRBD2 matches 15 bases. The CDR3 has 17 residues. Per the germline V gene, CDR1 is LGHNA and CDR2 is YSLEER. The ends lost 3 bases at V and 2 bases at J; junction bases unmatched: 5. The CDR3 reads CASSQGLAGGSTYEQYF. The CDR3 region has the DNA TGCGCCAGCAGCCAGGGACTAGCGGGAGGTTCCACCTACGAGCAGTACTTC.

The chain recombines TRBV5-6 with TRBJ1-6, with D unclear. Trimming pared 0 bases from V and 2 bases from J, leaving 6 bases between. The CDR3 extends over 15 amino acids. Germline CDR1 reads SGHDT; CDR2 reads YYEEEE. CDR3 sequence (DNA): TGTGCCAGCAGCTTGGCGGGAACCTATAATTCACCCCTCCACTTT. It yields the protein CASSLAGTYNSPLHF.

V usage is TRBV5-5 and J usage is TRBJ1-4; the D is unclear. CDR1 SGHKS and CDR2 YYEKEE come from the germline V gene (reference sequence). The CDR3 sequence is 16 residues long. V lost 0 bases, J lost 8 bases, and 17 bases lay in between. The CDR3 here is CASSLGAGGVGEKLFF. CDR3 bases: TGTGCCAGCAGCTTGGGGGCAGGAGGTGTTGGGGAAAAACTGTTTTTT.